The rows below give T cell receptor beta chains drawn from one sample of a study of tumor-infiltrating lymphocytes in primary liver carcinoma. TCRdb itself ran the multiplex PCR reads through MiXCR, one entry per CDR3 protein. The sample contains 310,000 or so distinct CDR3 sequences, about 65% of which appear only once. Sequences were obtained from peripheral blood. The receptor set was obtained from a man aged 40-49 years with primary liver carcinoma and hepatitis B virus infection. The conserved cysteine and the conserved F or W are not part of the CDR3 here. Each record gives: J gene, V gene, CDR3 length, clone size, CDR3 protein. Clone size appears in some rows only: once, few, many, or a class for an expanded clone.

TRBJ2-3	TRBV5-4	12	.	ASKSGAGGDTQY
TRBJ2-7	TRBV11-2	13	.	ASSSGLLVGHEQH
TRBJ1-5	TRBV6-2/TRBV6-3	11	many	ASSWDRNQPQH
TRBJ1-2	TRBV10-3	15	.	AISDGDISPGGYGYT
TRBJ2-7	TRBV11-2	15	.	ASSQPGLAGLFHEQY
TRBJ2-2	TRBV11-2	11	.	AGRETNTGELL
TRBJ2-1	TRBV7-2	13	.	ASSLQESSYNEQF
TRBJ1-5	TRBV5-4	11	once	ASSWDSNQSQH
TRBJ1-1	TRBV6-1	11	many	ASSEAGGGQAF
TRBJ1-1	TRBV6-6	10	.	ASSGANTEAF
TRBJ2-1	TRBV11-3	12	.	ASSLASGNSDQF
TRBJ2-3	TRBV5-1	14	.	ASSLALTEDTDTQY
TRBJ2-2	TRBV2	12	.	ASSVGQGYGELF
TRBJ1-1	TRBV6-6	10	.	ASSYVETEAF
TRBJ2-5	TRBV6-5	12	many	ASSLRDGKETQY
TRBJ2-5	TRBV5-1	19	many	ASSFAALAGERKGWQETQY
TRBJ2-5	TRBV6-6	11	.	ASSYLRGETQH
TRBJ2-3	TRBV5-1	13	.	AGGPGNIGSDTQY
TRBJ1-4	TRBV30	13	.	DWVARGQPNEKLF
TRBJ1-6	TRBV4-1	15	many	ASSQALPGGDNSPLH
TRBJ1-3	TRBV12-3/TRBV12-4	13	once	ASSFQGRLGNNIY
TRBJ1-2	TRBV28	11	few	ASKNRALSGYT
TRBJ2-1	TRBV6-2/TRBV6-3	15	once	ASSYPLAGGSYSEQF
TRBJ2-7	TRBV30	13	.	AWSVSWVVSYEQY
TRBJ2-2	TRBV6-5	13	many	ASSYKPTGTGELF
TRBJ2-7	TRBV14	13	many	ASSQGTGRDYEQY
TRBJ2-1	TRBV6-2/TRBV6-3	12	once	ASSPTGATYEQF
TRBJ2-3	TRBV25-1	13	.	ASGRAGHSTDTQY
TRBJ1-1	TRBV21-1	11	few	ASTSGGYTEAF